This TCR beta chain was identified in a study of blood T cell repertoires in COVID-19. Looking at the study overall: The United States, Italy and Spain provided the acute and convalescent COVID-19 samples. From T cells, B-cell-depleted T cells, or PBMCs came the material, which was cDNA or gDNA.

In the authors' workflow: By means of reference gene primer amplification, nucleated cell counts were estimated. Generated by immunoSEQ multiplex PCR, the TCRdb table keeps only in-frame clones and is missing some. D and trimming come from the DNA, and the V and J calls and clone size come from that table. The repertoire consists of approximately 250,000 clones, with 70% to 90% occurring once and the leading ten covering 1.5% to 2%. V was shortened by 4 bases and J by 5 bases, with 9 bases between the two germline ends. CDR3 length: 12 amino acids. In germline, CDR1 is SGDLS, CDR2 YYNGEE. The sequencing sample was made of peripheral blood. This chain connects TRBV9 to TRBJ2-5; D unresolved. The clonotype was recovered from a man aged 25-45 years with active or convalescent COVID-19. This chain's CDR3 is CASSQRWETQYF. The CDR3 DNA reads TGTGCCAGCAGCCAGAGGTGGGAGACCCAGTACTTC.